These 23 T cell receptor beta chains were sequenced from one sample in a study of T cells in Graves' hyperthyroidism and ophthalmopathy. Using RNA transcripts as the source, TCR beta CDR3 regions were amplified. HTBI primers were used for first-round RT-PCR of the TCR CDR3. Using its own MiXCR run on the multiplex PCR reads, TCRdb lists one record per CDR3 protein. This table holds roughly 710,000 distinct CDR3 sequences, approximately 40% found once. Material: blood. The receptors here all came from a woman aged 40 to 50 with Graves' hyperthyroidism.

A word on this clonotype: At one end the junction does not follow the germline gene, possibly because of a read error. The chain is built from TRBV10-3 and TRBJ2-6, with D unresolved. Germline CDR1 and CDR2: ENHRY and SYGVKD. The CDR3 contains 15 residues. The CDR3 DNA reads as TGTGCCAGCAGTGCAAGCACCTCTGGGGCCAACGTCCTGACTTTC. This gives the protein CASSASTSGANVLTF.

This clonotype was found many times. Written as DNA, the CDR3 is TGCGCCAGCAGGGCGGGAGAGGACTACGAGCAGTACTTC. It yields the protein CASRAGEDYEQYF. The chain joins TRBV10-1 to TRBJ2-7; 7 nucleotides align to TRBD2. Per the germline V gene, CDR1 is WNHNN and CDR2 is SYGVQD (reference sequence). Germline trimming cut 6 bases from V and 3 bases from J; bases unmatched to any gene: 5. This CDR3 comprises 13 residues.

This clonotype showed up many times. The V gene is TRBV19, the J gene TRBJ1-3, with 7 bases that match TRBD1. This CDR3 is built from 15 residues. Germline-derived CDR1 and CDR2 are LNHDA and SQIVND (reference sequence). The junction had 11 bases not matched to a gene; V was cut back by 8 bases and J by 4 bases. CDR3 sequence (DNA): TGTGCCAGTCGACCTCGACAGGGAGACGGAAACACCATATATTTT. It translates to CASRPRQGDGNTIYF.

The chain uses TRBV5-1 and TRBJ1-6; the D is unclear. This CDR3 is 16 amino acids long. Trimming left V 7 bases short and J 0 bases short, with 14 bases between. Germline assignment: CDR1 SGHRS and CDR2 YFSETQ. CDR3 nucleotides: TGCGCCAGCGGAATTTCAGCGGGCTCCTATAATTCACCCCTCCACTTT. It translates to CASGISAGSYNSPLHF.

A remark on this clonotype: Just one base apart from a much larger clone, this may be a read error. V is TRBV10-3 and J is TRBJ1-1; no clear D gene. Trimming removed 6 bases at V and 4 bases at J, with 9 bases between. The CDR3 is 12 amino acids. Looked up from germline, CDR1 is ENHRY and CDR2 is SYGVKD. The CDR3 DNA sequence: TGTGCCATCAGGGGTTGGGGCACTGAAGCTTTCTTT. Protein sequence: CAIRGWGTEAFF.

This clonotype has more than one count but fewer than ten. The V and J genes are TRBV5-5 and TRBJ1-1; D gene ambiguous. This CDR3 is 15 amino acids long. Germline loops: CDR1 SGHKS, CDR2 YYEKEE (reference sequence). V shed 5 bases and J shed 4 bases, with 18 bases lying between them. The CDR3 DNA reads TGTGCCAGCAGTTTACCTCGGCAGATCGGCACTGAAGCTTTCTTT. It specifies CASSLPRQIGTEAFF.

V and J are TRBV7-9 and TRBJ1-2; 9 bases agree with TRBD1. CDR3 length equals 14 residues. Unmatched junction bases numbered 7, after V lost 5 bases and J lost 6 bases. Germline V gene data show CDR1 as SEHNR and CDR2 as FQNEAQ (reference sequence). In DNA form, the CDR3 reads TGTGCCAGCAGCACAACAGGGGGCGATGATGGCTACACCTTC. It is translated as CASSTTGGDDGYTF.

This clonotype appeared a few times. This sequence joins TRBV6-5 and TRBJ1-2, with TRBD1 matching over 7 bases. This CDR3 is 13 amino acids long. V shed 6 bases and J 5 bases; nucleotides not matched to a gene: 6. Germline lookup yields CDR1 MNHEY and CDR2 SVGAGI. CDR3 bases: TGTGCCAGCAGGTCGACAGGGATGTATGGCTACACCTTC. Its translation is CASRSTGMYGYTF.

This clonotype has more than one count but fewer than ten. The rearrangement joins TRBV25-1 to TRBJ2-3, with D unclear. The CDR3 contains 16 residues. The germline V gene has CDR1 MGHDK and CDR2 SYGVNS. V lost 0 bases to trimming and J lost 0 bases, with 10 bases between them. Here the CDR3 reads CASSEYLAASTDTQYF. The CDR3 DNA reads TGTGCCAGCAGTGAATATCTGGCGGCTAGCACAGATACGCAGTATTTT.

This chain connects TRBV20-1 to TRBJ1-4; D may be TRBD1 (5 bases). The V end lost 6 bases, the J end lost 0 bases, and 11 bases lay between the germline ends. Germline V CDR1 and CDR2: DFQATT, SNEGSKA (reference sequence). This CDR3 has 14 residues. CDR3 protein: CSAGGGTTNEKLFF. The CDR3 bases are TGCAGTGCCGGCGGGGGGACAACTAATGAAAAACTGTTTTTT.

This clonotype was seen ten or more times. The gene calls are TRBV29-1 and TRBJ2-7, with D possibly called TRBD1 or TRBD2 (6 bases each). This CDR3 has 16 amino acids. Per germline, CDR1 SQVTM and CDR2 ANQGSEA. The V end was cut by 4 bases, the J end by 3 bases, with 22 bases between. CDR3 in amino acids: CSVGLGIWGRGYEQYF. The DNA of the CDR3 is TGCAGCGTTGGACTAGGTATTTGGGGCAGGGGCTACGAGCAGTACTTC.

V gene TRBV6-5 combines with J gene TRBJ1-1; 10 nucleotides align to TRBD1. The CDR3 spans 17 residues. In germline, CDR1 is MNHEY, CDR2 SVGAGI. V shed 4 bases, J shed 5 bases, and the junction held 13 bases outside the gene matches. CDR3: CASSSEKTGTGVTEAFF. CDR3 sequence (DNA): TGTGCCAGCAGTTCCGAGAAAACCGGGACAGGGGTGACTGAAGCTTTCTTT.

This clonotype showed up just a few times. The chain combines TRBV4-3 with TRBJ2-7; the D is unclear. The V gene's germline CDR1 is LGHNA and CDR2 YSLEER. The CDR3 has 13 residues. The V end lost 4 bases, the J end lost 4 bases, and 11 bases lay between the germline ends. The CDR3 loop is CASSRLKGYEQYF. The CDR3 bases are TGCGCCAGCAGCCGTCTAAAAGGGTACGAGCAGTACTTC.

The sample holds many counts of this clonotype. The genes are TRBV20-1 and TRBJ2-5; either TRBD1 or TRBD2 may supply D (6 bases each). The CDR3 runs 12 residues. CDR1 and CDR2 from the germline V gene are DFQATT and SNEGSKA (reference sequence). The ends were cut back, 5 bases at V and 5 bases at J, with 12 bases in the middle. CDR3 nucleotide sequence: TGCAGTGCTGGAGGGGGACGGGAGACCCAGTACTTC. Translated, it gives CSAGGGRETQYF.

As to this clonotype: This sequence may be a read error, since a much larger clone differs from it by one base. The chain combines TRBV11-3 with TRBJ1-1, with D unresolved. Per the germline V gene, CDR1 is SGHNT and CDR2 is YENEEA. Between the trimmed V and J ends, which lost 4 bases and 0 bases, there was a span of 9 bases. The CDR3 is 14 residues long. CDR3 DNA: TGTGCCAGCAGCTCGGACGGGATGAACACTGAAGCTTTCTTT. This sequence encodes CASSSDGMNTEAFF.

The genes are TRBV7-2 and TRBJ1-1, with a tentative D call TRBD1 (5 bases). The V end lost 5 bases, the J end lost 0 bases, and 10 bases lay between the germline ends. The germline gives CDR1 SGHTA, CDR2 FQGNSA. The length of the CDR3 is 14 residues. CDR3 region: CASSIGHLNTEAFF. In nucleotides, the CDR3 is TGTGCCAGCAGCATCGGACACCTGAACACTGAAGCTTTCTTT.

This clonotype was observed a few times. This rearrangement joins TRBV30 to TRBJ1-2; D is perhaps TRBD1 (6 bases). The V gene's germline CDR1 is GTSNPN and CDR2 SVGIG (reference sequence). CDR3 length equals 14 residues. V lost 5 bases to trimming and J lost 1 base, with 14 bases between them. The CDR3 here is CAWGGQGFNYGYTF. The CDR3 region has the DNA TGTGCCTGGGGGGGCCAGGGTTTTAACTATGGCTACACCTTC.

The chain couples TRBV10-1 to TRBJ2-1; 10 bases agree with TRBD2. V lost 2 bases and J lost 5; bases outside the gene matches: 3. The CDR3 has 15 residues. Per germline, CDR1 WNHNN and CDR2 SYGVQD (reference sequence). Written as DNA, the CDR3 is TGCGCCAGCAGTGAGGATAGCGGGGGGCACAATGAGCAGTTCTTC. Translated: CASSEDSGGHNEQFF.

The CDR3 nucleotides read TGCGCCAGCAGCCAATCTCGGACTCGGGGGCCCTCTGGAAACACCATATATTTT. The encoded protein is CASSQSRTRGPSGNTIYF. J is TRBJ1-3 and V is TRBV4-3; weak D call: TRBD1 (6 bases). Between the trimmed V and J ends, which lost 2 bases and 0 bases, there was a span of 17 bases. The CDR3 is 18 amino acids. From germline, CDR1 is LGHNA and CDR2 YSLEER.

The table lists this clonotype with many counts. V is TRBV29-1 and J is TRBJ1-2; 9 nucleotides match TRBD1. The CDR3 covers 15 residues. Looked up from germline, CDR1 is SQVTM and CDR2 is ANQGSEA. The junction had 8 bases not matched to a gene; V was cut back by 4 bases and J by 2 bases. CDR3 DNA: TGCAGCGTTGCGGGACAGGGTTGGGCGAACTATGGCTACACCTTC. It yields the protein CSVAGQGWANYGYTF.

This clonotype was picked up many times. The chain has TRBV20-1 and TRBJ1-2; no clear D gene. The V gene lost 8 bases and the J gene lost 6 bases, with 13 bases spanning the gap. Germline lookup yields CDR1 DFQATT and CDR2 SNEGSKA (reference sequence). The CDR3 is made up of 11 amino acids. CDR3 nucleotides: TGCAGTCATTCGGACGTAAATGGCTACACCTTC. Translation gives CSHSDVNGYTF.

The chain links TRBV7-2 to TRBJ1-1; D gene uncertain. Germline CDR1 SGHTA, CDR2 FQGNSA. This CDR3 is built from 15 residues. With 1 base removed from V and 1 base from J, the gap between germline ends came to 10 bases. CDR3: CASSLVLGANTEAFF. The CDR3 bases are TGTGCCAGCAGCTTAGTTTTGGGAGCGAACACTGAAGCTTTCTTT. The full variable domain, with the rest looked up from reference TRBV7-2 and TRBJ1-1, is GAGVSQSPSNKVTEKGKDVELRCDPISGHTALYWYRQSLGQGLEFLIYFQGNSAPDKSGLPSDRFSAERTGGSVSTLTIQRTQQEDSAVYLCASSLVLGANTEAFFGQGTRLTVV.

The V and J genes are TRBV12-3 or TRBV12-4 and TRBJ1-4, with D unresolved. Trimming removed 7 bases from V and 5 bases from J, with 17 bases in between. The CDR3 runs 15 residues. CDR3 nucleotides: TGTGCCAGCAAACACAGAACGACTCAAAATGAAAAACTGTTTTTT. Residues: CASKHRTTQNEKLFF.